The 10 T cell receptor beta chains below come from one sample, sequenced in a study of CD8 T cells in Susac syndrome. An input of roughly 0.5 to 1 ug of RNA was subjected to reverse transcription using random hexamers. TCRdb re-derived calls from the immunoSEQ multiplex PCR reads in MiXCR, one entry per CDR3 protein. The sample yields 100,000 to 150,000 distinct CDR3 sequences, about 92% seen once. Material for sequencing was CD8+ T cells from PBMCs. These receptors all stem from a human donor with multiple sclerosis.

The V call is TRBV5-1, the J call TRBJ1-1; D is ambiguous. This CDR3 spans 13 amino acids. The V end was cut by 0 bases, the J end by 8 bases, with 11 bases between. Germline CDR1 is SGHRS and CDR2 is YFSETQ. The CDR3 spells CASSLEDREEAFF. Here the CDR3 DNA reads TGCGCCAGCAGCTTGGAGGATCGGGAGGAAGCTTTCTTT.

This clonotype has just a few counts. The gene calls are TRBV7-9 and TRBJ2-1; D remains ambiguous. This CDR3 is 10 amino acids long. CDR1 is SEHNR and CDR2 is FQNEAQ in the germline V gene (reference sequence). V shed 5 bases and J shed 5 bases, with 1 base lying between them. The DNA of the CDR3 is TGTGCCAGCAGCCACAATGAGCAGTTCTTC. Translating it yields CASSHNEQFF.

The V gene is TRBV20-1, the J gene TRBJ2-7; TRBD2 is a possible D gene (6 bases). The CDR3 is 14 residues long. Germline CDR1 DFQATT, CDR2 SNEGSKA (reference sequence). V lost 2 bases and J 6 bases, leaving 17 bases between the germline ends. CDR3 DNA: TGCAGTGCTAGACATTTGGAGGGAATGGTCGAGCAGTACTTC. Translating gives CSARHLEGMVEQYF.

The chain uses TRBV27 and TRBJ2-3; 9 bases match TRBD1. This CDR3 is 13 amino acids long. J lost 4 bases, V lost 4 bases, and 0 bases had no gene match. Germline CDR1 and CDR2: MNHEY and SMNVEV (reference sequence). The CDR3 protein is CASSWTGADTQYF. CDR3 DNA sequence: TGTGCCAGCAGTTGGACAGGGGCAGATACGCAGTATTTT.

The chain carries TRBV7-2 and TRBJ2-1; D gene unclear. The length of the CDR3 is 11 residues. CDR1 and CDR2 (germline): SGHTA, FQGNSA. The germline V and J ends were trimmed by 2 bases and 12 bases, with 8 bases remaining between them. The CDR3 DNA is TGTGCCAGCAGCTTACACTTAGCGCAGTTCTTC. Its translation is CASSLHLAQFF.

This clonotype is a singleton in its sample. This chain uses TRBV7-9 with TRBJ2-5, with D uncertain. CDR1 is SEHNR, CDR2 FQNEAQ, per germline (reference sequence). With 1 base removed from V and 1 base from J, the gap between germline ends came to 7 bases. The length of the CDR3 is 14 residues. The CDR3 nucleotides are TGTGCCAGCAGCTTAGTGGGCCTCCAAGAGACCCAGTACTTC. Translating gives CASSLVGLQETQYF.

The rearrangement joins TRBV27 to TRBJ2-7; D is perhaps TRBD2 (5 bases). The CDR3 length is 13 residues. Germline CDR1 and CDR2: MNHEY and SMNVEV (reference sequence). V gave up 3 bases and J gave up 7 bases, with 13 bases separating them. The CDR3 DNA reads as TGTGCCAGCAGTTTTGCCCGGAGGAGAGAGCAGTACTTC. Residues: CASSFARRREQYF.

This clonotype was seen just once. The chain joins TRBV9 to TRBJ2-3; TRBD2 aligns across 14 bases. Germline loops: CDR1 SGDLS, CDR2 YYNGEE. Trimming took 2 bases from V and 0 from J; bases not matched to a gene: 8. CDR3 length equals 19 residues. CDR3 sequence reads: CASSVTGTSGGPSTDTQYF. The DNA for the CDR3 is TGTGCCAGCAGCGTGACCGGGACTAGCGGGGGTCCTAGCACAGATACGCAGTATTTT.

The V and J genes are TRBV7-9 and TRBJ1-2, with D perhaps matching TRBD1 (5 bases). The CDR3 is made up of 13 amino acids. V gave up 5 bases and J gave up 8 bases, with 15 bases separating them. Per the germline V gene, CDR1 is SEHNR and CDR2 is FQNEAQ (reference sequence). CDR3 residues: CASSEYRTIGYTF. CDR3 sequence (DNA): TGTGCCAGCAGCGAATACAGGACTATCGGCTACACCTTC.

The chain joins TRBV5-1 to TRBJ2-7; possibly TRBD1 for D (5 bases). CDR1 is SGHRS, CDR2 YFSETQ, per germline. Deletions cut 7 bases from V and 6 bases from J, with 11 bases between. The CDR3 is made up of 11 amino acids. The CDR3 DNA is TGCGCCAGCGCAAAGGGGATCGAGCAGTACTTC. Translation: CASAKGIEQYF.